The subject of this entry is one TCR beta chain. This record comes from a study of T cells after yellow fever vaccination. The V gene lost 1 base and the J gene lost 7 bases, with 11 bases spanning the gap. This CDR3 has 15 residues. Germline assignment: CDR1 SGHTA and CDR2 FQGNSA. TCRdb reanalysed the 5' RACE reads using MiXCR and keeps one entry per CDR3 protein. This table has around 500,000 distinct CDR3 sequences, 20% to 25% appearing once. The chain joins TRBV7-2 to TRBJ1-6; D is unresolved. The sample consisted of PBMCs, taken about 20 days after the first yellow fever vaccination. The sequence was collected from a man aged 18 to 29 who received the YFV17D yellow fever vaccine. The CDR3 sequence: CASSLGQAVNSPLHF. In nucleotides, the CDR3 is TGTGCCAGCAGCTTAGGGCAGGCGGTAAATTCACCCCTCCACTTT.